This TCR beta chain was obtained from a study of T cell repertoires in cytomegalovirus infection (dated 2019 in TCRdb). About the investigation overall: The peptide stimulations were aimed at well-studied HLA-B-restricted epitopes as well as recently identified HLA-C-restricted CMV epitopes, whose presentation resists viral immunomodulation. The HLA type of each donor mattered for the analysis, because public TCR beta signatures pointed to carriage of CMV infection along with the matching HLA type. Overall study results and their limits: Cumulative frequency of public TCR beta family members discriminated carriers of CMV infection plus the relevant HLA type in this cohort and an independent roughly 340-donor cohort. The ex vivo response was dominated by HLA-C-restricted CMV-specific TCR beta clonotypes, and the single most frequent clonotype in two of eight donors was supplied by these HLA-C-restricted clonotypes.

This clonotype was seen many times. Which antigen it targets is not known. Base qualities are missing; no much larger clone stands one base away. This sample was sequenced with an Illumina HiSeq 1500. TCRdb ran its own pipeline on the public reads, namely fastp trimming at Q25 and MiXCR clone calling, and kept in-frame beta chains. Rows matching on CDR3 protein sequence are summarized as one entry with the most common DNA and genes. Counted in this sample were approximately 730,000 distinct CDR3 sequences; 25% to 30% of them appeared once. Approximately 14% of the sample comes from the top ten. The treatment or condition label for this specimen denotes: in vitro stimulation with specific CMV peptide epitopes to enrich CMV-specific T cells. V loses 3 bases, J loses 5 bases, and the germline ends lie 6 bases apart. The germline V gene gives CDR1 as SGHAT and CDR2 as FQNNGV. Inclusive of the bounding cysteine and phenylalanine, the CDR3 is 12 residues long. Just the 36-base CDR3 DNA is kept, in frame starting at base 1.

This clonotype was sampled from a human donor in good health (CMV status not recorded). Some clones in this sample may be carry-over from other donors' samples. Sequenced here: cultured CD8+ T cells from PBMCs, sampled from culture after CMV antigen stimulation. The chain is assembled from TRBV11-2 and TRBJ2-3, with the D segment identity uncertain. The CDR3 here reads CASSFVGDTQYF. The DNA sequence is given as TGTGCCAGCAGCTTTGTGGGAGATACGCAGTATTTT.